This T cell receptor (beta chain) comes out of a study of early T cells in non-severe SARS-CoV-2 infection. This CDR3 comprises 15 residues. Germline V gene lookup returns CDR1 KGHSH and CDR2 LQKENI. V was clipped by 6 bases and J by 4 bases, with 18 bases between them. TCRdb fed the 5' RACE reads into MiXCR, producing one record per CDR3 protein. The table has 60,000 to 75,000 distinct CDR3 sequences, 4% to 6% seen once. The TCR originated in an adult who was a healthcare worker with PCR-confirmed SARS-CoV-2 infection or an uninfected control (not recorded which). The donor label of this sample is uncertain. The sequences come from whole blood, collected at baseline. The chain uses TRBV18 and TRBJ1-1, with D possibly TRBD1 on 6 matching bases. The CDR3, as DNA: TGTGCCAGCTCGCCTTTACGGGGGGCGATCACTGAAGCTTTCTTT. It translates to CASSPLRGAITEAFF.